This entry features one TCR beta chain sequence. This specimen belongs to a study of blood T cell repertoires in COVID-19. This CDR3 contains 15 residues. CDR1 and CDR2 (germline): ENHRY, SYGVKD. V was clipped by 6 bases and J by 5 bases; unmatched bases: 9. Original data processing: Reference gene primer amplification gave estimated nucleated cell counts. Libraries were prepared by immunoSEQ multiplex PCR; TCRdb keeps only in-frame clonotypes and omits some of them. The V and J calls and clone size were taken over from that table, and D and trimming were inferred from the DNA. The table lists under 100,000 clones, 89% of them singletons, with under 3.5% in the top ten.

This receptor was obtained from a woman aged 70-85 years with acute or convalescent COVID-19. Sample: peripheral blood. V usage is TRBV10-3 and J usage is TRBJ2-3; TRBD1 aligns across 9 bases. The CDR3 DNA reads as TGTGCCATCAGCATCCCCGGGACAGGGAGAGATACGCAGTATTTT. Its protein product is CAISIPGTGRDTQYF.